The rows below give T cell receptor beta chains drawn from one sample of a study of T-cell reconstitution after alpha-beta-depleted transplantation in children. Via MiXCR, TCRdb re-called the PCR reads, giving one row per CDR3 protein. The table shows about 980,000 distinct CDR3 sequences, with roughly 31% occurring only once. The sequenced sample was PBMCs, mostly from graft donor cells, obtained 360 days after TCRalphabeta/CD19-depleted stem cell transplant. All receptors come from a boy less than two years old who had a stem cell transplant for SCID, so the T cells may come from the graft donor. Each CDR3 is given with its conserved first and last residue. A D gene is named only where the DNA matches it firmly. Clone size, where shown, is once, few, many, or a class for clones that have expanded.

V gene	J gene	clone size	CDR3 length	D gene	CDR3 protein	CDR3 DNA
TRBV20-1	TRBJ2-7	few	14	.	CSARGQNHRALQYF	TGCAGTGCTAGAGGGCAAAACCATCGTGCGTTGCAGTACTTC
TRBV4-3	TRBJ1-6	.	15	.	CASSQDRDSYSPLHF	TGCGCCAGCAGCCAAGATCGGGACTCGTATTCACCCCTCCACTTT
TRBV7-9	TRBJ2-3	.	16	.	CASSLAESLRTDTQYF	TGTGCCAGCAGCTTAGCGGAGAGCCTCCGCACAGATACGCAGTATTTT
TRBV5-5	TRBJ2-4	few	17	.	CASSFTGQIGLGNIQYF	TGTGCCAGCAGCTTTACCGGACAGATTGGCTTGGGGAACATTCAGTACTTC
TRBV19	TRBJ2-1	few	15	.	CASNRATGVYNEQFF	TGTGCCAGTAATCGGGCGACAGGCGTCTACAATGAGCAGTTCTTC
TRBV12-3/TRBV12-4	TRBJ1-5	.	14	.	CASSSSGFNRPQHF	TGTGCCAGCAGCTCCTCAGGGTTCAACAGACCCCAGCATTTT
TRBV3-1	TRBJ2-2	many	15	.	CASSQDFGNTGELFF	TGTGCCAGCAGCCAAGATTTTGGGAACACCGGGGAGCTGTTTTTT
TRBV12-3/TRBV12-4	TRBJ2-3	.	18	TRBD2	CASSPTKGSGGPTDTQYF	TGTGCCAGCAGTCCAACGAAGGGTAGCGGGGGGCCCACAGATACGCAGTATTTT
TRBV28	TRBJ1-5	few	14	.	CASSLLRINQPQHF	TGTGCCAGCAGTTTATTACGGATCAATCAGCCCCAGCATTTT
TRBV6-1	TRBJ1-5	few	15	TRBD1	CASNIGQGSNQPQHF	TGTGCCAGCAACATCGGACAGGGGAGCAATCAGCCCCAGCATTTT
TRBV12-3/TRBV12-4	TRBJ2-1	few	16	.	CASSPQTATHNNEQFF	TGTGCCAGCAGTCCCCAGACAGCGACACACAACAATGAGCAGTTCTTC
TRBV29-1	TRBJ2-1	.	12	TRBD1	CSGGTLGGEQFF	TGCAGCGGGGGGACCCTAGGGGGCGAGCAGTTCTTC
TRBV12-3/TRBV12-4	TRBJ1-1	.	10	.	CASSLNEAFF	TGTGCCAGCAGTCTGAATGAAGCTTTCTTT
TRBV7-2	TRBJ2-1	few	12	TRBD2	CASSLSTSGAFF	TGTGCCAGCAGCCTTTCGACTAGCGGGGCGTTCTTC
TRBV3-1	TRBJ1-4	few	14	.	CASSSRSRHEKLFF	TGTGCCAGCAGCTCCCGGTCAAGGCATGAAAAACTGTTTTTT
TRBV27	TRBJ2-4	few	18	TRBD2	CASSAGTSRPQAKNIQYF	TGTGCCAGCAGTGCCGGGACTAGCAGGCCCCAAGCCAAAAACATTCAGTACTTC
TRBV4-1	TRBJ2-7	.	17	TRBD2	CASSRDTGGPNSYEQYF	TGCGCCAGCAGCCGAGATACGGGGGGACCAAACTCCTACGAGCAGTACTTC
TRBV11-2	TRBJ2-2	.	14	.	CASSFPVPFGELFF	TGTGCCAGCAGTTTCCCGGTTCCTTTTGGGGAGCTGTTTTTT
TRBV18	TRBJ1-1	.	16	.	CASSPNLSGIDTEAFF	TGTGCCAGCTCACCAAACCTGAGCGGGATAGACACTGAAGCTTTCTTT
TRBV12-3/TRBV12-4	TRBJ2-3	few	16	TRBD2	CASSPLSGGAADTQYF	TGTGCCAGCAGCCCTCTTAGCGGGGGGGCCGCAGATACGCAGTATTTT
TRBV2	TRBJ1-2	.	16	.	CASSGQARKALYGYTF	TGTGCCAGCAGTGGGCAGGCCCGAAAAGCCCTCTATGGCTACACCTTC
TRBV7-2	TRBJ1-2	.	16	.	CASSLRAGRGNYGYTF	TGTGCCAGCAGCTTAAGGGCAGGGCGGGGGAACTATGGCTACACCTTC
TRBV14	TRBJ2-5	.	16	.	CASSQDVTGLWETQYF	TGTGCCAGCAGCCAAGATGTCACGGGGCTTTGGGAGACCCAGTACTTC
TRBV27	TRBJ2-7	.	15	TRBD1	CASSLQDRGFYEQYF	TGTGCCAGCAGTTTACAAGACAGGGGTTTCTACGAGCAGTACTTC
TRBV20-1	TRBJ2-7	.	13	.	CSASRDQASEQYF	TGCAGTGCTAGCCGGGACCAAGCCAGCGAGCAGTACTTC
TRBV4-1	TRBJ2-3	few	17	TRBD2	CASSRSGGGTSTDTQYF	TGCGCCAGCAGCCGGAGCGGGGGGGGGACTAGCACAGATACGCAGTATTTT
TRBV2	TRBJ2-1	.	10	.	CASKENEQFF	TGTGCCAGCAAAGAAAATGAGCAGTTCTTC
TRBV9	TRBJ2-5	few	14	.	CASSVDSSKETQYF	TGTGCCAGCAGCGTAGATAGCAGTAAAGAGACCCAGTACTTC
TRBV6-5	TRBJ2-7	few	14	.	CASSYQGSSYEQYF	TGTGCCAGCAGTTATCAGGGGAGCTCCTACGAGCAGTACTTC
TRBV12-3/TRBV12-4	TRBJ2-1	.	16	.	CASSLGPPPGLNEQFF	TGTGCCAGCAGTTTAGGCCCTCCACCGGGGTTGAATGAGCAGTTCTTC
TRBV6-2/TRBV6-3	TRBJ1-5	.	14	TRBD1	CASRADREAKPQHF	TGTGCCAGCAGGGCGGACAGGGAGGCTAAGCCCCAGCATTTT
TRBV15	TRBJ1-6	few	15	.	CATSRVEGVRSPLHF	TGTGCCACCAGCAGAGTAGAGGGGGTAAGGTCACCCCTCCACTTT
TRBV5-6	TRBJ1-2	.	16	.	CASSLKGQYFNYGYTF	TGTGCCAGCAGCTTAAAGGGACAATATTTTAACTATGGCTACACCTTC
TRBV18	TRBJ2-3	few	14	.	CASSPWAGTDTQYF	TGTGCCAGCTCACCATGGGCGGGCACAGATACGCAGTATTTT
TRBV4-1	TRBJ2-1	.	14	.	CASSASKQGNEQFF	TGCGCCAGCAGCGCTTCCAAACAGGGAAATGAGCAGTTCTTC
TRBV12-3/TRBV12-4	TRBJ2-1	.	15	TRBD1	CASSMSDRAYNEQFF	TGTGCCAGCAGCATGAGTGACAGGGCCTACAATGAGCAGTTCTTC
TRBV12-3/TRBV12-4	TRBJ2-7	.	11	.	CASSLALEQYF	TGTGCCAGCAGTTTAGCGCTCGAGCAGTACTTC
TRBV28	TRBJ2-5	.	17	.	CASSLEPGWQPKETQYF	TGTGCCAGCAGTTTAGAACCGGGTTGGCAGCCCAAAGAGACCCAGTACTTT
TRBV5-4	TRBJ2-5	.	16	.	CASSLGTARYQETQYF	TGTGCCAGCAGCTTGGGAACAGCACGGTACCAAGAGACCCAGTACTTC
TRBV6-5	TRBJ2-1	.	17	.	CASSYPRGTGVLNEQFF	TGTGCCAGCAGTTACCCGCGGGGGACAGGCGTTCTAAATGAGCAGTTCTTC
TRBV12-3/TRBV12-4	TRBJ2-5	.	17	.	CASSRPGAPSDKETQYF	TGTGCCAGCAGCCGCCCGGGGGCACCGTCCGATAAAGAGACCCAGTACTTC